The source of this TCR beta chain is a study of cytomegalovirus exposure and HLA in healthy donors. Broader study findings: Productive status was seen about 87% or about 30% of the time for most TCR beta V segments in an earlier analysis.

The table lists this clone with a few counts. Its antigen remains unidentified. The PCR used 60 Vbeta and 13 Jbeta primers. Measured with immunoSEQ multiplex PCR; TCRdb has only the in-frame clones, and not every one. The data hold around 150,000 clones, with 80% observed a single time. Germline values: CDR1 SGHTA, CDR2 FQGTGA. V dropped 6 bases and J dropped 5 bases, with 20 bases sitting between them. The CDR3 extends over 16 amino acids. The donors, nominally healthy at sampling, likely had unrecorded immune exposures. The sequencing sample was made of PBMCs. V usage is TRBV7-3 and J usage is TRBJ2-1; D possibly corresponds to TRBD1 (9 bases). The TCR originated in a man aged 18 to 29 in good health and CMV-seropositive. The CDR3 sequence: CASSSGGTGRNNEQFF. The CDR3 DNA is TGTGCCAGCAGTTCGGGGGGGACAGGGCGAAACAATGAGCAGTTCTTC.